This T cell receptor (beta chain) was found in a study of shared clonotypes between healthy human individuals. Profiling relied on immunoSEQ multiplex PCR, and the TCRdb table lists in-frame clones only, not all of them. The sample consists of 2.3 million or so clones, just over 90% of them appearing once. This CDR3 has 17 residues. Germline V gives CDR1 SNHLY, CDR2 FYNNEI. V was shortened by 6 bases and J by 0 bases, with 17 bases between the two germline ends. Source material: naive CD4+ T cells from PBMCs. Subset of the sample: CD45RA+ positively selected. The rearrangement joins TRBV2 to TRBJ2-2; D tentatively reads TRBD1 or TRBD2 (6 bases each). The receptor was derived from a man between 18 and 29 years old in good health. Some clones in this sample may be carry-over from other donors' samples. CDR3 coding DNA: TGTGCCAGCAGCCTCCGGGGGACACCCTCGAACACCGGGGAGCTGTTTTTT. Encoded protein: CASSLRGTPSNTGELFF.